This is a list of T cell receptor beta chains from one sample in a study of T-cell memory formation after mild COVID-19. MiXCR, applied by TCRdb to the 5' RACE reads, yields one record per CDR3 protein. The sample includes 300,000 to 400,000 distinct CDR3 sequences, around 21% of them seen just once. Sequencing input: PBMCs or a T cell subset sorted from them (not recorded which). These receptors were obtained from an adult woman who had mild COVID-19 (a few samples of this study predate the infection). Cell type and time point are not known. Each CDR3 is given with its conserved first and last residue. D genes are given only for firm matches. Some rows mark clone size as missing; the rest say once, few, many or name a class of expanded clone.

CDR3nt: TGTGCCAGCAGTCGACTGGTTCAAGAGACCCAGTACTTC; CDR3aa: CASSRLVQETQYF; abundance: few; d_gene: .; v_gene: TRBV12-3/TRBV12-4; j_gene: TRBJ2-5
CDR3nt: TGTGCCAGCAGCTTTACGACTAGCGGGCGAGAGACCCAGTACTTC; CDR3aa: CASSFTTSGRETQYF; abundance: few; d_gene: TRBD2; v_gene: TRBV12-3/TRBV12-4; j_gene: TRBJ2-5
CDR3nt: TGTGCCACCAGCAGTGGGGTGCTGGGCGAGCAGTACTTC; CDR3aa: CATSSGVLGEQYF; abundance: many; d_gene: .; v_gene: TRBV15; j_gene: TRBJ2-7
CDR3nt: TGTGCCAGCAGCCCCTATGTAGGAGAGACCCAGTACTTC; CDR3aa: CASSPYVGETQYF; abundance: .; d_gene: .; v_gene: TRBV7-2; j_gene: TRBJ2-5
CDR3nt: TGTGCCAGCAGCCCACACGGGGGGGACGAAAAACTGTTTTTT; CDR3aa: CASSPHGGDEKLFF; abundance: few; d_gene: .; v_gene: TRBV12-3/TRBV12-4; j_gene: TRBJ1-4
CDR3nt: TGTGCCAGCAGTTATCAGGGTAGCAACTCCTACGAGCAGTACTTC; CDR3aa: CASSYQGSNSYEQYF; abundance: many; d_gene: .; v_gene: TRBV6-2/TRBV6-3; j_gene: TRBJ2-7
CDR3nt: TGTGCCAGCAGTGAACGGTGGCCACCTCAGCCCCAGCATTTT; CDR3aa: CASSERWPPQPQHF; abundance: few; d_gene: .; v_gene: TRBV6-1; j_gene: TRBJ1-5
CDR3nt: TGTGCCAGCAGTTTAGTACAGCCCGGGGGTTCACCCCTCCACTTT; CDR3aa: CASSLVQPGGSPLHF; abundance: .; d_gene: .; v_gene: TRBV27; j_gene: TRBJ1-6
CDR3nt: TGTGCCAGCAGACTAGGAGGGAAAAAGCTTGACTTC; CDR3aa: CASRLGGKKLDF; abundance: many; d_gene: .; v_gene: TRBV3-1; j_gene: TRBJ2-1
CDR3nt: TGTGCCAGCAGTGGGGGGCAGGACTATAGCAATCAGCCCCAGCATTTT; CDR3aa: CASSGGQDYSNQPQHF; abundance: .; d_gene: .; v_gene: TRBV2; j_gene: TRBJ1-5
CDR3nt: TGTGCCAGTAGTATTAGGACTAGCGGGAAAGTTTCAAGCTCCTACAATGAGCAGTTCTTC; CDR3aa: CASSIRTSGKVSSSYNEQFF; abundance: few; d_gene: TRBD2; v_gene: TRBV19; j_gene: TRBJ2-1
CDR3nt: TGTGCCAGCAGGGGATTCGGGACTGGCAATGAGCAGTTCTTC; CDR3aa: CASRGFGTGNEQFF; abundance: .; d_gene: .; v_gene: TRBV2; j_gene: TRBJ2-1
CDR3nt: TGTGCCAGCAGCCCAGACCTCAGCCGGGGAACTGAAGCTTTCTTT; CDR3aa: CASSPDLSRGTEAFF; abundance: .; d_gene: .; v_gene: TRBV7-8; j_gene: TRBJ1-1
CDR3nt: TGTGCCAGCAGGGGGTTGGGGGACCTCTATGGCTACACCTTC; CDR3aa: CASRGLGDLYGYTF; abundance: .; d_gene: .; v_gene: TRBV7-6; j_gene: TRBJ1-2
CDR3nt: TGCGCCAGCAGCGTCGTTGGGGGCCTAAACACTGAAGCTTTCTTT; CDR3aa: CASSVVGGLNTEAFF; abundance: few; d_gene: .; v_gene: TRBV5-1; j_gene: TRBJ1-1
CDR3nt: TGTGCCAGCAGCGCATCCGCGGGACCCAGACTTGGTTTTAATGAAAAACTGTTTTTT; CDR3aa: CASSASAGPRLGFNEKLFF; abundance: .; d_gene: .; v_gene: TRBV9; j_gene: TRBJ1-4
CDR3nt: TGTGCCAGCAGTGATTGGACAGAAAGTAATGGCTACACCTTC; CDR3aa: CASSDWTESNGYTF; abundance: .; d_gene: .; v_gene: TRBV25-1; j_gene: TRBJ1-2
CDR3nt: TGTGCCAGCAGCCACCCCCCCGGGGAGCTGTTTTTT; CDR3aa: CASSHPPGELFF; abundance: once; d_gene: .; v_gene: TRBV7-6; j_gene: TRBJ2-2
CDR3nt: TGCGCCAGCAGCTTGGAGGCAGACGGAAACACCATATATTTT; CDR3aa: CASSLEADGNTIYF; abundance: few; d_gene: .; v_gene: TRBV5-1; j_gene: TRBJ1-3
CDR3nt: TGCGCCAGCAGCTTGGAGGACAGGGCCTATGGCTACACCTTC; CDR3aa: CASSLEDRAYGYTF; abundance: .; d_gene: TRBD1; v_gene: TRBV5-1; j_gene: TRBJ1-2
CDR3nt: TGTGCCAGCAGCTTGGGGGGATTCGATGCCAACGTCCTGACTTTC; CDR3aa: CASSLGGFDANVLTF; abundance: few; d_gene: .; v_gene: TRBV7-3; j_gene: TRBJ2-6
CDR3nt: TGTGCCACCAGCAGAGGTTGGGATTCACCCCTCCACTTT; CDR3aa: CATSRGWDSPLHF; abundance: .; d_gene: .; v_gene: TRBV15; j_gene: TRBJ1-6
CDR3nt: TGCGCCAGCAGCCCTATCGGGACTAGCGGGAACACCGGGGAGCTGTTTTTT; CDR3aa: CASSPIGTSGNTGELFF; abundance: .; d_gene: TRBD2; v_gene: TRBV4-3; j_gene: TRBJ2-2
CDR3nt: TGCAGCGTTGTCCAGACCCCAGCTAACTATGGCTACACCTTC; CDR3aa: CSVVQTPANYGYTF; abundance: .; d_gene: .; v_gene: TRBV29-1; j_gene: TRBJ1-2
CDR3nt: TGTGCCAGCAGCTTAGGTTCAGGGGGCTTGGGAGAGACCCAGTACTTC; CDR3aa: CASSLGSGGLGETQYF; abundance: .; d_gene: TRBD1; v_gene: TRBV5-4; j_gene: TRBJ2-5
CDR3nt: TGTGCCAGCAGTTTACTCCACGGGACTGGGCCAGATACGCAGTATTTT; CDR3aa: CASSLLHGTGPDTQYF; abundance: .; d_gene: .; v_gene: TRBV12-3/TRBV12-4; j_gene: TRBJ2-3
CDR3nt: TGTGCCAGCAGTGCGTTAGGGAATGAGCAGTTCTTC; CDR3aa: CASSALGNEQFF; abundance: .; d_gene: .; v_gene: TRBV2; j_gene: TRBJ2-1
CDR3nt: TGTGCCAGCAGTTTGCGGCAGGGGATGTACAATGAGCAGTTCTTC; CDR3aa: CASSLRQGMYNEQFF; abundance: many; d_gene: .; v_gene: TRBV12-3/TRBV12-4; j_gene: TRBJ2-1
CDR3nt: TGTGCCAGCAGTTTCATCAGGGGGCTGGGGGAGCAGTACTTC; CDR3aa: CASSFIRGLGEQYF; abundance: few; d_gene: TRBD1; v_gene: TRBV28; j_gene: TRBJ2-7
CDR3nt: TGCGCCAGCACACCGGCGGGGGGCAACAATGAGCAGTTCTTC; CDR3aa: CASTPAGGNNEQFF; abundance: .; d_gene: TRBD2; v_gene: TRBV5-1; j_gene: TRBJ2-1
CDR3nt: TGCAGCGTCCCGACAGGCTCGGGGACTGAAGCTTTCTTT; CDR3aa: CSVPTGSGTEAFF; abundance: few; d_gene: .; v_gene: TRBV29-1; j_gene: TRBJ1-1
CDR3nt: TGTGCCAGCAGTGAGGGACAGGGACCGCGGCGGACGCAGTATTTT; CDR3aa: CASSEGQGPRRTQYF; abundance: few; d_gene: TRBD1; v_gene: TRBV2; j_gene: TRBJ2-3